The text below deals with one T cell receptor beta chain. The data are from a study of blood T cell repertoires in COVID-19. About the research overall: Both acute and convalescent COVID-19 samples were obtained from the United States, Italy and Spain.

How the authors handled the data: Reference gene primer amplification yielded estimated nucleated cell counts. The method was immunoSEQ multiplex PCR; TCRdb's version includes in-frame clones alone and lacks a portion of them. V, J and clone size reflect that table, while D and trimming were determined from the DNA. The sample lists 250,000 to 300,000 clones; 75% to 90% were seen once. CDR3 length equals 11 residues. Trimming removed 4 bases from V and 14 bases from J; junction bases left unmatched: 5. Germline-derived CDR1 and CDR2 are SGHDT and YYEEEE. The origin of this receptor is an older woman with acute or convalescent COVID-19. The specimen was peripheral blood. The chain joins TRBV5-6 to TRBJ1-4; the match to TRBD1 covers 7 bases. CDR3 sequence: CASSHGTVLFF. The DNA for the CDR3 is TGTGCCAGCAGCCACGGGACAGTCCTGTTTTTT. Drawing the rest from reference TRBV5-6 and TRBJ1-4, the complete variable domain is DAGVTQSPTHLIKTRGQQVTLRCSPKSGHDTVSWYQQALGQGPQFIFQYYEEEERQRGNFPDRFSGHQFPNYSSELNVNALLLGDSALYLCASSHGTVLFFGSGTQLSVL.